This paragraph covers one TCR beta chain sequence. These data come from a study of shared T cell receptors in the human thymus. The repertoire was sequenced with immunoSEQ multiplex PCR; TCRdb's copy has only in-frame clones and lacks some. The sample lists some 720,000 clones; around nine tenths were seen once. This sample also belongs to another study, concerning human thymus T cells. That source reports: All donors were healthy Finnish infants who were undergoing corrective surgery to treat congenital heart defects. Corrective heart surgery yielded resections, and these provided the thymus tissue.

This clonotype was obtained from a boy in the first two years of life with a congenital heart defect. Specimen: thymocytes.

CDR3 DNA: TGTGCCAGCAGCTTAGCTTCGTCCCACCTACCTCCCTACGAGCAGTACTTC. It yields the protein CASSLASSHLPPYEQYF. The gene calls are TRBV11-3 and TRBJ2-7; unclear D gene. Trimming removed 1 base at V and 2 bases at J, with 18 bases between. The CDR3 contains 17 residues. Germline CDR1 and CDR2: SGHNT and YENEEA.